These 7 T cell receptor beta chains share one sample of origin, sequenced in a study of shared clonotypes between healthy human individuals (dated by TCRdb to the early 2020s). Libraries were made using the immunoSEQ multiplex PCR assay. The clones in this table, taken by TCRdb from immuneACCESS, are in-frame only. Not every clone is retained; where verified, under half of the shortfall comes from an unresolved V gene, and the cause of the rest is unknown. This sample has roughly 2.5 million clones in its table, and over 85% of those were observed once. The ten largest clonotypes hold under 0.15% of the sample. Sequencing was performed on naive CD4+ T cells sorted from blood. The cell subset or site label corresponds to: CD45RA+ positively selected. The receptors were sampled from a man between 18 and 29 years old in good health.

The V and J genes are TRBV7-6 and TRBJ2-3, with D possibly being TRBD2 (6 bases). V was shortened by 5 bases and J by 2 bases, with 20 bases between the two germline ends. Germline V CDR1 and CDR2: SGHVS, FNYEAQ. This CDR3 has 17 amino acids. In DNA, the CDR3 is TGTGCCAGCAGCCTAATGGCCACCGGGACTTACACAGATACGCAGTATTTT. This gives the protein CASSLMATGTYTDTQYF.

V is TRBV28 and J is TRBJ1-6; TRBD1 is a possible D gene (5 bases). V shed 5 bases and J shed 0 bases, with 17 bases lying between them. The germline gives CDR1 MDHEN, CDR2 SYDVKM. The CDR3 is 18 residues long. CDR3 region: CASSPPRWGVSYNSPLHF. The CDR3 coding sequence is TGTGCCAGCAGTCCGCCCCGGTGGGGGGTCTCCTATAATTCACCCCTCCACTTT.

Details on this clone: The junction and the germline gene differ at one end; a read error may be behind it. The V gene is TRBV5-1, the J gene TRBJ2-3; no clear D gene. Germline CDR1 and CDR2: SGHRS and YFSETQ. The CDR3 is 15 residues long. The CDR3 region has the DNA TGCGCCACCAGCAGCCGGGCTCTAAGCACAGATACGCAGTATTTT. This gives the protein CATSSRALSTDTQYF. Based on the CDR3 plus reference TRBV5-1 and TRBJ2-3, the full variable domain is KAGVTQTPRYLIKTRGQQVTLSCSPISGHRSVSWYQQTPGQGLQFLFEYFSETQRNKGNFPGRFSGRQFSNSRSEMNVSTLELGDSALYLCATSSRALSTDTQYFGPGTRLTVL.

This chain connects TRBV7-9 to TRBJ2-1; D gene ambiguous. V was pared by 6 bases and J by 2 bases, with 14 bases between. This CDR3 is built from 15 residues. Germline V gene data show CDR1 as SEHNR and CDR2 as FQNEAQ (reference sequence). The CDR3: CASSPPDDPYNEQFF. DNA for the CDR3: TGTGCCAGCAGTCCTCCTGACGACCCCTACAATGAGCAGTTCTTC. The full variable domain, completed using reference TRBV7-9 and TRBJ2-1, is DTGVSQNPRHKITKRGQNVTFRCDPISEHNRLYWYRQTLGQGPEFLTYFQNEAQLEKSRLLSDRFSAERPKGSFSTLEIQRTEQGDSAMYLCASSPPDDPYNEQFFGPGTRLTVL.

The V call is TRBV5-1, the J call TRBJ1-4; a weak D match, TRBD1 (6 bases). With 3 bases removed from V and 3 bases from J, the gap between germline ends came to 6 bases. The CDR3 is 13 residues long. CDR1 and CDR2 (germline): SGHRS, YFSETQ. The CDR3 DNA follows: TGCGCCAGCAGCTGGACAGCTAATGAAAAACTGTTTTTT. It codes for CASSWTANEKLFF.

J is TRBJ2-1 and V is TRBV5-1; 10 bases match TRBD2. Trimming took 4 bases from V and 6 from J; bases not matched to a gene: 10. The CDR3 consists of 16 residues. Germline V lookup: CDR1 SGHRS, CDR2 YFSETQ. The DNA for the CDR3 is TGCGCCAGCAGCCGCCTGGGAGCGGGGGGGCCCAATGAGCAGTTCTTC. This codes for CASSRLGAGGPNEQFF.

The rearrangement links TRBV15 to TRBJ2-7, with 7 bases lining up with TRBD2. With 0 bases clipped from V and 6 bases from J, the junction kept 2 bases outside the gene matches. The CDR3 contains 13 residues. Germline CDR1 LNHNV, CDR2 YYDKDF (reference sequence). For the CDR3, the DNA is TGTGCCACCAGCAGAGACCTAGCGGCCGAGCAGTACTTC. Amino acid sequence: CATSRDLAAEQYF.